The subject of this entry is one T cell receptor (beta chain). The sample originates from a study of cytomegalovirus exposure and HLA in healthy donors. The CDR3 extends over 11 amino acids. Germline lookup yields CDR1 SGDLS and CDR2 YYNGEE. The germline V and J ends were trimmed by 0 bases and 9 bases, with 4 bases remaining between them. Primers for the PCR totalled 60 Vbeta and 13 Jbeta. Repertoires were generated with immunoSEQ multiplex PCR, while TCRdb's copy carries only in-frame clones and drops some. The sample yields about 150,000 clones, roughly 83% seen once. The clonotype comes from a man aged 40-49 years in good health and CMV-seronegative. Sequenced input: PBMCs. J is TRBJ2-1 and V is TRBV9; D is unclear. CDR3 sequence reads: CASSVDSEQFF. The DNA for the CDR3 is TGTGCCAGCAGCGTAGACAGTGAGCAGTTCTTC.